This T cell receptor beta chain was captured in a study of T cell clonality in common variable immunodeficiency. TCRdb keeps only in-frame clones here, not all; method: immunoSEQ multiplex PCR. The sample includes 20,000 or so clones, none of them occurring once. Study-level findings and limits: In common variable immunodeficiency, TCR beta chains reportedly carried fewer deletions and N-nucleotide insertions.

This clone was seen ten or more times. Its target is not known. The read is 3 residues too short to cover the CDR3 end, so that end is filled in from the germline J gene. From germline, CDR1 is LGHNT and CDR2 FRNRAP. V gave up 5 bases and J gave up 4 bases; unmatched junction bases: 18. The CDR3 totals 18 residues. V gene TRBV12-5 combines with J gene TRBJ2-7, with 9 bases matching TRBD2. Sequenced sample: peripheral blood mononuclear cells. This TCR derives from a human donor with common variable immunodeficiency. CDR3 sequence: CASGMHSLTTLAGYEQYF. The part of the CDR3 DNA that was read is TGTGCTAGTGGTATGCACAGCCTGACGACGCTAGCGGGGTACGAG.